The 26 T cell receptor beta chains below all came from one sample that was sequenced in a study of vaccination and CD4 T cells after COVID-19 (dated by TCRdb to 2021 to 2024). These TCRs are of unknown antigen specificity. The sample's treatment or condition label, decoded: approximately 9-day PBMC culture with coronavirus spike peptide pools or control peptides (ViraFEST assay). The library was generated by PCR. The reads were generated on an Illumina iSeq 100. TCR sequencing of DNA from cultured CD4+ T cells used the Oncomine TCR Beta short-read assay at the Johns Hopkins FTIC core. TCRdb trimmed public reads at Q25 via fastp, called clones via MiXCR and kept in-frame beta chains. All rows with the same CDR3 protein become a single entry with the most common DNA and genes. The sample records about 22,000 distinct CDR3 sequences, roughly 33% of which are singletons. The ten largest clones take up roughly 12% of the sample.

Sequenced input: cultured CD4+ T cells from blood. These receptors came from a human donor with COVID-19.

The V gene is TRBV19, the J gene TRBJ1-5; no reliable D call. Germline V gives CDR1 LNHDA, CDR2 SQIVND (reference sequence). CDR3 length: 16 residues. Trimming removed 2 bases at V and 2 bases at J, with 13 bases between. The DNA of the CDR3 is TGTGCCAGTAGTATACCAGAAACCTGGGGCAATCAGCCCCAGCATTTT. This gives the protein CASSIPETWGNQPQHF.

This clonotype was observed once. The chain uses TRBV4-1 and TRBJ1-5; possible D gene TRBD1, 6 bases. V was cut by 2 bases and J by 5 bases, with 19 bases left in between. The CDR3 covers 17 residues. Per germline, CDR1 MGHRA and CDR2 YSYEKL. The CDR3 loop is CASSQHHTGGQDQPQHF. The CDR3 DNA follows: TGCGCCAGCAGCCAACATCATACGGGGGGGCAAGATCAGCCCCAGCATTTT.

The gene calls are TRBV29-1 and TRBJ2-4, with 9 nucleotides matching TRBD1. Germline CDR1 and CDR2: SQVTM and ANQGSEA. The CDR3 is made up of 13 amino acids. V gave up 4 bases and J gave up 9 bases; unmatched junction bases: 7. The CDR3 nucleotides read TGCAGCGTTGTAGGTGGACAGGGGATCATTCAGTACTTC. Translated, it gives CSVVGGQGIIQYF. The full variable domain, its missing parts supplied by reference TRBV29-1 and TRBJ2-4, is SAVISQKPSRDICQRGTSLTIQCQVDSQVTMMFWYRQQPGQSLTLIATANQGSEATYESGFVIDKFPISRPNLTFSTLTVSNMSPEDSSIYLCSVVGGQGIIQYFGAGTRLSVL.

This clonotype was seen a handful of times. The chain joins TRBV7-9 to TRBJ1-6; 10 bases are shared with TRBD1. V was clipped by 2 bases and J by 9 bases; unmatched bases: 4. The CDR3 is made up of 15 amino acids. CDR1 SEHNR and CDR2 FQNEAQ come from the germline V gene (reference sequence). The CDR3 reads CASSLQTGGSSPLHF. CDR3 in DNA: TGTGCCAGCAGCTTACAGACAGGGGGCTCTTCACCCCTCCACTTT.

In its sample, this clonotype was seen once. Here the CDR3 DNA reads TGTGCCAGCAGCTTTACACGAGAAGCTTTCTTT. Its translation is CASSFTREAFF. The chain joins TRBV11-1 to TRBJ1-1; no clear D gene. CDR1 is SGHAT, CDR2 FQDESV, per germline (reference sequence). The CDR3 covers 11 residues. Trimming left V 3 bases short and J 8 bases short, with 7 bases between.

This clonotype turned up a few times. The rearrangement uses TRBV21-1 and TRBJ2-7; TRBD1 was called by the table and not checked on the DNA. TRBV21-1 is given as a pseudogene. The CDR3 is made up of 15 amino acids. CDR3 DNA sequence: TGTGCCAGCCGCCTGGAGGCGGGGGATAGATACGAGCAGTACTTC. Its protein is CASRLEAGDRYEQYF.

The chain employs TRBV24-1 and TRBJ1-2; 7 nucleotides match TRBD1. This CDR3 contains 18 residues. With 3 bases clipped from V and 8 bases from J, the junction kept 20 bases outside the gene matches. Germline V CDR1 and CDR2: KGHDR, SFDVKD. CDR3 nucleotide sequence: TGTGCCACCAGTGATCCCCATAATCCCGACAGGGACCAGGAAGGCTACACCTTC. Protein: CATSDPHNPDRDQEGYTF.

This clonotype was recorded a few times. In DNA, the CDR3 is TGTGCCAGCAGCTTAGCGGGAAAACAAGAGACCCAGTACTTC. It translates to CASSLAGKQETQYF. The chain recombines TRBV11-1 with TRBJ2-5; D gene unclear. Trimming shortened V by 0 bases and J by 2 bases, and 7 bases separated the two germline ends. Germline V lookup: CDR1 SGHAT, CDR2 FQDESV (reference sequence). The CDR3 length is 14 residues.

This sequence joins TRBV28 and TRBJ1-1; D is ambiguous. This CDR3 contains 14 residues. V was pared by 3 bases and J by 1 base, with 9 bases between. Germline V lookup: CDR1 MDHEN, CDR2 SYDVKM. The CDR3 region has the DNA TGTGCCAGCAGTTTCGCGGTATGGAACACTGAAGCTTTCTTT. It specifies CASSFAVWNTEAFF.

The CDR3 loop reads CASTRNLWGSSYEQYF. The CDR3 bases are TGTGCCAGCACTCGAAACCTGTGGGGGAGCTCCTACGAGCAGTACTTC. The chain employs TRBV6-1 and TRBJ2-7; D might be TRBD1 or TRBD2, each matching 5 bases. This CDR3 is 16 amino acids long. Germline CDR1 and CDR2: MNHNS and SASEGT. Trimming cost V 7 bases and J 0 bases, with 19 bases left between them.

CDR3 sequence reads: CASSLGSAGAQETQYF. As DNA, the CDR3 is TGTGCCAGCAGCTTGGGAAGTGCGGGGGCACAAGAGACCCAGTACTTC. The chain links TRBV7-2 to TRBJ2-5, with D perhaps matching TRBD2 (7 bases). Trimming took 3 bases from V and 2 from J, leaving 16 bases between them. Germline CDR1 is SGHTA and CDR2 is FQGNSA. CDR3 size: 16 residues.

The chain uses TRBV6-5 and TRBJ2-2, with 11 bases that match TRBD2. Trimming removed 0 bases from V and 6 bases from J; junction bases left unmatched: 0. This CDR3 region has 15 residues. The germline CDR1 and CDR2 sequences are MNHEY and SVGAGI. CDR3 protein: CASSYSSGGAGELFF. The CDR3, as DNA: TGTGCCAGCAGTTACTCTAGCGGGGGGGCCGGGGAGCTGTTTTTT.

The chain combines TRBV7-2 with TRBJ1-6; 10 bases are shared with TRBD1. Trimming at V came to 4 bases and at J to 5 bases, leaving 8 bases not matched to a gene. The CDR3 is made up of 17 amino acids. The germline CDR1 and CDR2 sequences are SGHTA and FQGNSA. The CDR3 DNA sequence: TGTGCCAGCAGCTCCAGACAGGGGGCCACTCATAATTCACCCCTCCACTTT. Translation gives CASSSRQGATHNSPLHF.

This clonotype turned up a few times. This rearrangement joins TRBV6-1 to TRBJ2-5, with D possibly called TRBD1 or TRBD2 (5 bases each). V was shortened by 5 bases and J by 2 bases, with 21 bases between the two germline ends. CDR3 length: 17 residues. Per the germline V gene, CDR1 is MNHNS and CDR2 is SASEGT. CDR3 DNA: TGTGCCAGCAGTACCCCAATGATAAGGGGACGGCAAGAGACCCAGTACTTC. The encoded protein is CASSTPMIRGRQETQYF.

This clonotype was seen a handful of times. The chain combines TRBV30 with TRBJ1-6, with D possibly TRBD1 on 6 matching bases. There are 15 residues in the CDR3. The V and J ends lost 3 bases and 2 bases respectively, with 11 bases between them. Looked up from germline, CDR1 is GTSNPN and CDR2 is SVGIG (reference sequence). CDR3 region: CAWRVEGAYNSPLHF. The CDR3 nucleotides are TGTGCCTGGAGAGTAGAGGGGGCCTATAATTCACCCCTCCACTTT.

This sequence joins TRBV6-2 or TRBV6-3 and TRBJ2-1, with TRBD2 as a possible D gene (6 bases). Looked up from germline, CDR1 is MNHEY and CDR2 is SVGEGT. The CDR3 is 15 residues long. Deletions cut 6 bases from V and 4 bases from J, with 16 bases between. This chain's CDR3 is CASRQPSELYNEQFF. In DNA form, the CDR3 reads TGTGCCAGCAGACAACCTAGCGAGCTTTACAATGAGCAGTTCTTC.

CDR3 loop: CASSPVPGSGANVLTF. DNA for the CDR3: TGCGCCAGCAGCCCAGTCCCGGGCTCTGGGGCCAACGTCCTGACTTTC. This chain connects TRBV4-1 to TRBJ2-6; D gene unclear. Looked up from germline, CDR1 is MGHRA and CDR2 is YSYEKL. CDR3 size: 16 residues. The V end was cut by 4 bases, the J end by 0 bases, with 10 bases between.

On this clonotype itself: The junction differs from germline at one of its ends, possibly a read error. This chain connects TRBV11-2 to TRBJ1-5; TRBD1 matches 10 bases. The CDR3 is 14 residues long. Germline CDR1 is SGHAT and CDR2 is FQNNGV. CDR3 residues: CASSSTGGNQPQHF. The CDR3 DNA follows: TGTGCCAGCAGTTCGACAGGGGGCAACCAGCCCCAGCATTTT.

This clonotype turned up a few times. DNA of the CDR3: TGCAGTGCTTCGCATGGGACTAGCGGAGGCAATACGCAGTATTTT. This sequence encodes CSASHGTSGGNTQYF. The V call is TRBV20-1, the J call TRBJ2-3; 11 bases are a match to TRBD2. The CDR3 contains 15 residues. V lost 5 bases, J lost 7 bases, and 11 bases stayed unmatched. Germline CDR1 DFQATT, CDR2 SNEGSKA (reference sequence).

This clonotype showed up just a few times. CDR3 amino acids: CASSISRGDQPQHF. For the CDR3, the DNA is TGTGCCAGTAGTATCTCCAGGGGGGATCAGCCCCAGCATTTT. The rearrangement links TRBV19 to TRBJ1-5, with TRBD1 identical over 7 bases. Losses at the gene ends were 3 bases for V and 5 bases for J; bases not matched to a gene: 4. The CDR3 consists of 14 residues. Germline V lookup: CDR1 LNHDA, CDR2 SQIVND (reference sequence).

The V gene is TRBV7-2, the J gene TRBJ1-5, with D possibly matching TRBD1 (5 bases). The CDR3 totals 16 residues. V was pared by 5 bases and J by 3 bases, with 17 bases between. Germline-derived CDR1 and CDR2 are SGHTA and FQGNSA. CDR3 sequence: CASSERAGSVNQPQHF. CDR3 DNA sequence: TGTGCCAGCAGCGAGCGAGCAGGGAGCGTCAATCAGCCCCAGCATTTT.

A few counts support this clonotype. Relative to the germline gene, one junction end is altered; a read error may explain this. This rearrangement joins TRBV7-7 to TRBJ2-5; D is perhaps TRBD2 (5 bases). The CDR3 sequence is 14 residues long. Germline loops: CDR1 SSHAT, CDR2 FNYEAQ (reference sequence). DNA for the CDR3: TGTGCTAGCAGCCCGGGATCCCATTTTGGGACCCAGTACTTC. Amino acid sequence: CASSPGSHFGTQYF.

The chain recombines TRBV6-1 with TRBJ2-7, with D possibly TRBD1 on 6 matching bases. V gave up 5 bases and J gave up 2 bases, with 13 bases separating them. The CDR3 totals 14 residues. Germline V gene sequence: CDR1 MNHNS, CDR2 SASEGT. As DNA, the CDR3 is TGTGCCAGCAGTATGACAGGCCTCCCCTACGAGCAGTACTTC. Translating gives CASSMTGLPYEQYF.

In its sample, this clonotype was seen once. J is TRBJ2-7 and V is TRBV19; D gene uncertain. Germline V lookup: CDR1 LNHDA, CDR2 SQIVND (reference sequence). Trimming pared 1 base from V and 2 bases from J, leaving 15 bases between. The CDR3 is 16 amino acids. In nucleotides, the CDR3 is TGTGCCAGTAGTATAGCCAATCCCCGAAAAACCTACGAGCAGTACTTC. Amino acids: CASSIANPRKTYEQYF.

The rearrangement links TRBV6-5 to TRBJ2-7; no clear D. V shed 3 bases and J shed 5 bases, with 17 bases lying between them. CDR3 length: 15 amino acids. Germline V gene sequence: CDR1 MNHEY, CDR2 SVGAGI. The CDR3: CASSYGSGVVNEQYF. CDR3 in DNA: TGTGCCAGCAGTTATGGATCTGGGGTGGTCAACGAGCAGTACTTC.

This rearrangement joins TRBV6-2 or TRBV6-3 to TRBJ2-7, with 8 positions matching TRBD2. V gave up 6 bases and J gave up 2 bases; unmatched junction bases: 12. This CDR3 has 16 residues. Germline lookup yields CDR1 MNHEY and CDR2 SVGEGT. DNA for the CDR3: TGTGCCAGCAGCAGAACCTCGGGGGGGCGTACCTACGAGCAGTACTTC. Translation gives CASSRTSGGRTYEQYF.